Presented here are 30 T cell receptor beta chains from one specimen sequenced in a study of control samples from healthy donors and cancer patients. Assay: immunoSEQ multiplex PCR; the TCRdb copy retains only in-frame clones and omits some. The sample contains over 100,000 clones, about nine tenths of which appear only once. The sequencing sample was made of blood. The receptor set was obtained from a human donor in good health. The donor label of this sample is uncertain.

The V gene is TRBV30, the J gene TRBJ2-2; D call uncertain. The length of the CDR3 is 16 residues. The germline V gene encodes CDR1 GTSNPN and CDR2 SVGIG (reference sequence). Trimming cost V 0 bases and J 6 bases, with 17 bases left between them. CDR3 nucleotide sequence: TGTGCCTGGAGTGTACCACGGATGGAGTATCCCGGGGAGCTGTTTTTT. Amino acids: CAWSVPRMEYPGELFF.

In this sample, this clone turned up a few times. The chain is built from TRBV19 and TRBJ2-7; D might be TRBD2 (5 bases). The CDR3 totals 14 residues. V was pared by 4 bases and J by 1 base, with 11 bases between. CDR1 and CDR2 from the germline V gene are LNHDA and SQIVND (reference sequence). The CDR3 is CASSTQRDSYEQYF. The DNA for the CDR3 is TGTGCCAGTAGTACCCAGAGGGATTCCTACGAGCAGTACTTC.

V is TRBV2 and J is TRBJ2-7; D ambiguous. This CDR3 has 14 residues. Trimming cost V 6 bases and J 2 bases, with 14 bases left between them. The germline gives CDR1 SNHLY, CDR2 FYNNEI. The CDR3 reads CASSPTTATYEQYF. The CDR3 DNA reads TGTGCCAGCAGCCCCACGACGGCAACCTACGAGCAGTACTTC. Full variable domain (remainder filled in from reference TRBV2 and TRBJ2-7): EPEVTQTPSHQVTQMGQEVILRCVPISNHLYFYWYRQILGQKVEFLVSFYNNEISEKSEIFDDQFSVERPDGSNFTLKIRSTKLEDSAMYFCASSPTTATYEQYFGPGTRLTVT.

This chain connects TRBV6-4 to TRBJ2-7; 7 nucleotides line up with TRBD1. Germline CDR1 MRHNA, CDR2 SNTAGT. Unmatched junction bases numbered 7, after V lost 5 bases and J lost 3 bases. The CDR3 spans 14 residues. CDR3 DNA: TGTGCCAGCAGTCGGGACAGCTGGAGCTACGAGCAGTACTTC. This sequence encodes CASSRDSWSYEQYF.

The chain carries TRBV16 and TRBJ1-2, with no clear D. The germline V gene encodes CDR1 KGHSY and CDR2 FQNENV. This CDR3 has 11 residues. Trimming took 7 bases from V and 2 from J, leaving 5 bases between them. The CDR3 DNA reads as TGTGCCAGCACCAGAAACTATGGCTACACCTTC. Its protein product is CASTRNYGYTF.

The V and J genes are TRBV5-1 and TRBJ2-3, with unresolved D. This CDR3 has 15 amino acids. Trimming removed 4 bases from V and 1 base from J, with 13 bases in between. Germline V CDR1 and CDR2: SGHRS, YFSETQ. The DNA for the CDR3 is TGCGCCAGCAGCCCCTTTAATGCCGGCACAGATACGCAGTATTTT. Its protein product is CASSPFNAGTDTQYF.

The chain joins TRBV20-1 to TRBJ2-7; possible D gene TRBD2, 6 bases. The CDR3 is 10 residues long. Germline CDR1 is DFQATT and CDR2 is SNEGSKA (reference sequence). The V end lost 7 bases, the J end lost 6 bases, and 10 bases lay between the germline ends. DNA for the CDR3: TGCAGTGTCGGGGGACTCGAGCAGTACTTC. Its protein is CSVGGLEQYF.

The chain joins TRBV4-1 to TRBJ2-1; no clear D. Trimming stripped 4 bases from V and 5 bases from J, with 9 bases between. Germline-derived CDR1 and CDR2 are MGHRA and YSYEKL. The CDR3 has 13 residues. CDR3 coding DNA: TGCGCCAGCAGCCTCACCATGGACAATGAGCAGTTCTTC. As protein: CASSLTMDNEQFF.

CDR3 amino acids: CASSLGTGRNTIYF. The CDR3 coding sequence is TGTGCCAGCAGCTTGGGGACAGGGCGAAACACCATATATTTT. The rearrangement links TRBV11-2 to TRBJ1-3, with 9 bases aligning to TRBD1. The CDR3 covers 14 residues. In germline, CDR1 is SGHAT, CDR2 FQNNGV. The trim removed 3 bases at V and 5 bases at J, leaving 2 bases unmatched.

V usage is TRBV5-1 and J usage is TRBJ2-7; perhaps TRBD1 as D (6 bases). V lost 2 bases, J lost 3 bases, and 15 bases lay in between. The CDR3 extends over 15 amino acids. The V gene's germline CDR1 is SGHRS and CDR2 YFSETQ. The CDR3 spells CASSFTTGHNYEQYF. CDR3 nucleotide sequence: TGCGCCAGCAGCTTTACGACGGGACACAACTACGAGCAGTACTTC.

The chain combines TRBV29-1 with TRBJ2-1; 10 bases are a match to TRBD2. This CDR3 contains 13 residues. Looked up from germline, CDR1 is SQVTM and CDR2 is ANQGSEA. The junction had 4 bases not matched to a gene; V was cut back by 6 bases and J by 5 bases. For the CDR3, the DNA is TGCAGCGTCGTAGCGGGGGGAAACAATGAGCAGTTCTTC. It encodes CSVVAGGNNEQFF.

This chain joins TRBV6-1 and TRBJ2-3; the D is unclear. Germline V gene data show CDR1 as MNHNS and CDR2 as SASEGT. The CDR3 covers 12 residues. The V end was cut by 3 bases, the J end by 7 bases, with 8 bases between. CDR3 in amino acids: CASSERQNTQYF. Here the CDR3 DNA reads TGTGCCAGCAGTGAGAGACAAAATACGCAGTATTTT.

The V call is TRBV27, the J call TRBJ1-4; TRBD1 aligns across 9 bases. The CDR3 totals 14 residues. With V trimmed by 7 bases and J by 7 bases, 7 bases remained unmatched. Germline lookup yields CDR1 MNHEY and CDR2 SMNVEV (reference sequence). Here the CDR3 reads CASTGTGSGEKLFF. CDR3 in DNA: TGTGCCAGCACCGGGACAGGGTCGGGTGAAAAACTGTTTTTT.

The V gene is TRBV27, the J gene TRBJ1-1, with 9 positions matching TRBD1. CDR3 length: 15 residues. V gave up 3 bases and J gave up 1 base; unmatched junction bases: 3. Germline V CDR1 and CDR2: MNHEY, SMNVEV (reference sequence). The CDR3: CASSFRQGGNTEAFF. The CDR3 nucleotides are TGTGCCAGCAGTTTCCGACAGGGGGGGAACACTGAAGCTTTCTTT.

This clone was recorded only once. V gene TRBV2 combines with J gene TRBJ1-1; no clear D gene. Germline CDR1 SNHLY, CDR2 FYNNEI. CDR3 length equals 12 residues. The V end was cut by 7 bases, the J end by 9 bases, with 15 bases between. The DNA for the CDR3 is TGTGCCAGCACGTTCGCGAAAAAACAAGCTTTCTTT. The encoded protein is CASTFAKKQAFF.

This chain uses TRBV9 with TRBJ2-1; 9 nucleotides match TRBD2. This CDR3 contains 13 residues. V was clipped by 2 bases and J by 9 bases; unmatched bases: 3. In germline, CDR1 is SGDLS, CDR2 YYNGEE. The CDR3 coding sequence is TGTGCCAGCAGCGTGGCGGGGGGGATTGAGCAGTTCTTC. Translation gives CASSVAGGIEQFF.

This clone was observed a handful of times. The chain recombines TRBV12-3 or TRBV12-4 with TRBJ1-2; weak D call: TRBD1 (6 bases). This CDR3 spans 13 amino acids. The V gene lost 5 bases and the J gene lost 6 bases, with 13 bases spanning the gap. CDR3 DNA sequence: TGTGCCAGCAGTCTCGACAGGATCAATGGCTACACCTTC. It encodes CASSLDRINGYTF.

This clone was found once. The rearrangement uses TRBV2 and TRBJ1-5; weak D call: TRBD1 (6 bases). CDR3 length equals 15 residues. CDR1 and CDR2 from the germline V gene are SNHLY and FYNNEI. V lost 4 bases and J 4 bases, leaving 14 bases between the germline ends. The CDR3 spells CASSGGHRVNQPQHF. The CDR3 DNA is TGTGCCAGCAGTGGGGGTCACAGGGTTAATCAGCCCCAGCATTTT.

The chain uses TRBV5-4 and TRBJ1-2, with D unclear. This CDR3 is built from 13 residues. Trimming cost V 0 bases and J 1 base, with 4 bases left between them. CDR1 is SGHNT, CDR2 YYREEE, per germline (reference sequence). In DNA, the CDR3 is TGTGCCAGCAGCTTGGGAGTTAACTATGGCTACACCTTC. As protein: CASSLGVNYGYTF.

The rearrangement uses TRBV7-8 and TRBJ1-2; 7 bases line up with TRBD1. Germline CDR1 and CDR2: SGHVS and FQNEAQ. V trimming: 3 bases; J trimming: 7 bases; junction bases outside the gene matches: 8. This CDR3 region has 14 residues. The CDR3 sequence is CASSFDRQGGGYTF. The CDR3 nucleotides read TGTGCCAGCAGCTTCGACCGACAGGGAGGTGGCTACACCTTC.

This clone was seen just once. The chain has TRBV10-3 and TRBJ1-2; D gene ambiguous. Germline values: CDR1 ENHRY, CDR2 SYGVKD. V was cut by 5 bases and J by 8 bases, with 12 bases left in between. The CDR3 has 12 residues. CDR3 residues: CAISLKNEGYTF. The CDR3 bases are TGTGCCATCAGTTTAAAGAACGAGGGCTACACCTTC.

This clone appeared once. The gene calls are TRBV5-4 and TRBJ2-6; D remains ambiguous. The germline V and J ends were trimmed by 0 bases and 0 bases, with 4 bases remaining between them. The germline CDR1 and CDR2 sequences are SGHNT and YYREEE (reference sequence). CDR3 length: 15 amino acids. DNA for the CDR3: TGTGCCAGCAGCTTGGCACCCTCTGGGGCCAACGTCCTGACTTTC. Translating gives CASSLAPSGANVLTF.

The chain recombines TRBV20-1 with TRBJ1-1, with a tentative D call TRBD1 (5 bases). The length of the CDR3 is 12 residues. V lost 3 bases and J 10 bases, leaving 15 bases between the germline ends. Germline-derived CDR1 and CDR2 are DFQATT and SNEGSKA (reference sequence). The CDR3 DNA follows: TGCAGTGCTAGTGACAGCTTCTCTGGAGCTTTCTTT. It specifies CSASDSFSGAFF.

The CDR3 sequence: CASSAPRQAGNQPQHF. CDR3 nucleotide sequence: TGTGCCAGCAGTGCCCCACGACAGGCTGGCAATCAGCCCCAGCATTTT. V gene TRBV6-6 combines with J gene TRBJ1-5; possible D gene TRBD1, 6 bases. The CDR3 length is 16 residues. The germline V gene encodes CDR1 MNHNY and CDR2 SVGAGI (reference sequence). V was pared by 5 bases and J by 2 bases, with 16 bases between.

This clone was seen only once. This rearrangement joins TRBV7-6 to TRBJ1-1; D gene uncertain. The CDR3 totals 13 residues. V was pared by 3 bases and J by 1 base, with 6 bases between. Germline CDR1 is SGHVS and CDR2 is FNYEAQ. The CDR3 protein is CASSLQQNTEAFF. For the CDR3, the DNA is TGTGCCAGCAGCTTGCAGCAGAACACTGAAGCTTTCTTT.

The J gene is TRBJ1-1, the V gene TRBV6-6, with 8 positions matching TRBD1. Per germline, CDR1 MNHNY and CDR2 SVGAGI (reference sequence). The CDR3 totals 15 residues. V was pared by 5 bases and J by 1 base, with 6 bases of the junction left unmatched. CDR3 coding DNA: TGTGCCAGCAGTACTACAGGGACAGGGAACACTGAAGCTTTCTTT. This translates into CASSTTGTGNTEAFF.

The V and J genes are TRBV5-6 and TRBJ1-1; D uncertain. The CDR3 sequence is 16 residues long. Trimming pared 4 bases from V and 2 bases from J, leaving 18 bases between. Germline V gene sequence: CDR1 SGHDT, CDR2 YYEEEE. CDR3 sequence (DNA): TGTGCCAGCAGCCTGAGAAGGGTGGGAACTAACACTGAAGCTTTCTTT. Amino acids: CASSLRRVGTNTEAFF.

CDR3 residues: CASRGQTGRNEKLFF. DNA for the CDR3: TGCGCCAGCCGGGGCCAGACAGGGAGGAATGAAAAACTGTTTTTT. The rearrangement links TRBV5-1 to TRBJ1-4; 7 bases agree with TRBD1. V was clipped by 7 bases and J by 5 bases; unmatched bases: 11. CDR3 length equals 15 residues. Germline CDR1 SGHRS, CDR2 YFSETQ.

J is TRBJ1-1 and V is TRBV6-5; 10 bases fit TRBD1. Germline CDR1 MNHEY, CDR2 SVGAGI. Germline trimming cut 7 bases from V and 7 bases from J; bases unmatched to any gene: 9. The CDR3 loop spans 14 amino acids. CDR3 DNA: TGTGCCAGCACCAAGCCCGGGACAGGGGTTGAAGCTTTCTTT. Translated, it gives CASTKPGTGVEAFF.

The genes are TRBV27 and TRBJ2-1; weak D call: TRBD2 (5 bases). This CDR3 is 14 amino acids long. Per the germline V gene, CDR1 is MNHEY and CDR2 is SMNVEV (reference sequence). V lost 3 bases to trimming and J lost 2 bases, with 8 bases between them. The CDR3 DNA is TGTGCCAGCAGTTTGATGGGAGCCTACAATGAGCAGTTCTTC. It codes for CASSLMGAYNEQFF.